This T cell receptor beta chain was found in a study of T cell responses to AZD1222 COVID-19 vaccine listed by TCRdb under 2021. Looking at the study overall: TCR sequencing covered roughly 230 trial participants: 200 to 220 given two doses of AZD1222 and 26 given two doses of MenACWY control vaccine. Trial participants were enrolled into age subgroups of 18-55, 56-69 and 70-plus years, which contained about 160, 30 and 59 TCR-sequenced participants, respectively. Points the paper makes about the study in general: A significant rise in spike-specific TCR breadth and depth was observed after two AZD1222 doses relative to day 0 and relative to MenACWY recipients. CD4 TCRs associated with the vaccine covered the entire spike protein, and the dominant responses were in regions 160-218 and 743-854. Most participants were white British and females outnumbered males, and the authors suggested that clonal diversity may have been underestimated. Conclusions about previously exposed vaccinees were limited because only six AZD1222 recipients were SARS-CoV-2 seropositive at baseline. Reportedly, close to half of the unique spike-specific TCRs recognized epitopes lying outside the regions that are mutated in the B.1.351 and B.1.1.7 variants. Because no day 14 peak-response samples were available, the repertoires could be characterized only after the peak T cell response. The 56-69-year group was small, and its depth increase did not reach significance, likely because of low power.

The CDR3 regions of human TCRbeta chains were analyzed by immunosequencing. Under the source paper's analysis protocol: TCRs in the repertoires were matched against a reference library of SARS-CoV-2-specific TCRs that had been generated with the MIRA antigen-specificity platform. Breadth was defined as the fraction of unique TCRs that were SARS-CoV-2-associated, and depth was defined as the fraction of total T cells that were SARS-CoV-2-associated. Using the MIRA data, each spike-specific TCR was mapped to the spike region that the TCR reacts to and placed in a CD4 or CD8 class. Log10-transformed breadth and depth values were compared by one-way ANOVA with Sidak's multiple comparisons tests. Drawn from immuneACCESS, this table holds only the in-frame rearrangements with V and J called that TCRdb kept. Clones are partly lost; checked studies trace under half to an unresolved V gene and leave the rest unexplained. The V and J calls and clone size were taken over from that table, and D and trimming were inferred from the DNA. Across this sample there are 150,000 to 200,000 clones, with roughly nine tenths seen only once. About 1.1% of the sample rests with the top ten.

The sample's time point label, decoded: about 28 days (+/-7) after the second vaccine dose. AZD1222 recipients whose second dose came at about 4 weeks and those whose second dose came at about 12 weeks were combined into one group, since spike-specific TCR depth and breadth did not differ between the two schedules. Vaccinee samples came from UK trials COV001 and COV002, including a single-blind randomized controlled phase 2/3 trial of AZD1222 (ChAdOx1 nCoV-19) in healthy adults. For TCRbeta chain sequencing, PBMC samples from trial participants were taken at day 0 and at day 28 after the second dose. As to this clone: Its cognate antigen has yet to be identified. Base qualities were left out, and no much larger clone turns up one base away.

The germline V gene sets CDR1 to SGHAT and CDR2 to FQNNGV. From its cysteine to its phenylalanine, the CDR3 spans 13 amino acids. Only CDR3 DNA remains: 39 bases, in frame from the first base. Deletion took 2 bases off V and 5 bases off J, with a span of 9 bases between the germline ends. The sequence was obtained from an adult who received the AZD1222 COVID-19 vaccine. The chain employs TRBV11-2 and TRBJ1-2; confidence is insufficient to name the D gene. This material consisted of peripheral blood, taken 28 days after the second AZD1222 dose. The CDR3 region: CASSLPGGYGYTF. The bases are TGTGCCAGCAGCTTACCTGGTGGGTATGGCTACACCTTC. Reference TRBV11-2 and TRBJ1-2 proteins supply the regions before and after the CDR3; the full variable domain is: EAGVAQSPRYKIIEKRQSVAFWCNPISGHATLYWYQQILGQGPKLLIQFQNNGVVDDSQLPKDRFSAERLKGVDSTLKIQPAKLEDSAVYLCASSLPGGYGYTFGSGTRLTVV.